This entry describes one TCR beta chain. As yet, its antigen is unknown. The data derive from a study of CD8 T cells in ankylosing spondylitis. V lost 0 bases, J lost 5 bases, and 12 bases lay in between. This CDR3 is built from 14 residues. Germline CDR1 and CDR2: SGDLS and YYNGEE. Quantitative 5'-RACE was performed with molecular barcodes, and it yielded the TCR beta libraries. TCRdb re-derived calls from the 5' RACE reads in MiXCR, one entry per CDR3 protein. The table has approximately 140,000 distinct CDR3 sequences, 15% to 20% seen once. Regarding the study as a whole: Ankylosing spondylitis blood appeared to be characterized by a TCR beta motif of several highly homologous variants. Researchers reportedly found disease-linked clones significantly enriched in matched ankylosing spondylitis synovial fluid. The authors found the disease-linked clones to be CD8+ and relatively rare in peripheral blood.

The TCR was taken from a male donor with ankylosing spondylitis. The chain uses TRBV9 and TRBJ2-7; TRBD1 is a possible D gene (6 bases). The sequenced sample was blood, either unsorted or a sorted T cell fraction (not recorded which). CDR3 nucleotide sequence: TGTGCCAGCAGCGTAGGTCGGGACATCCACGAGCAGTACTTC. Translating gives CASSVGRDIHEQYF. The whole variable domain, filled in from reference TRBV9 and TRBJ2-7, reads DSGVTQTPKHLITATGQRVTLRCSPRSGDLSVYWYQQSLDQGLQFLIQYYNGEERAKGNILERFSAQQFPDLHSELNLSSLELGDSALYFCASSVGRDIHEQYFGPGTRLTVT.